Included here is one TCR beta chain sequence, with context. The antigen it binds to is not known. Base qualities were left out, and no much larger clone turns up one base away. The sample is drawn from a study of shared clonotypes between healthy human individuals (dated by TCRdb to 2019 to 2021). Describing the broader study: A couple of women and a few men aged 18 to 49 years were included in the cohort. Blood TCR repertoires of about 5 healthy adults were deeply sequenced to estimate repertoire size and the extent of clonotype sharing between individuals. Libraries were prepared and TCR repertoires were sequenced by different laboratories using diverse techniques, in order to increase sequencing depth and limit assay-specific biases. Leukapheresis yielded between about 0.85 and 10 billion PBMCs per donor.

The donors were healthy, HIV-negative adults with no recently reported acute infections or vaccinations. Every donor was a Caucasian adult residing in Nashville, Tennessee, USA. For unsorted samples, tens of millions of PBMCs were counted, and genomic DNA was extracted using the QIAamp DNA Blood Mini kit. Blood was obtained by leukapheresis, after which PBMCs were separated by Ficoll-Histopaque density gradient centrifugation and cryopreserved in liquid nitrogen vapor phase. Using the deep immunoSEQ assay, multiplex PCR amplified TCR CDR3 regions from genomic DNA. Extracted genomic DNA from each cell subset was spread evenly across all wells of several immunoSEQ 96-well plates, with each plate serving as a replicate. For unsorted PBMC, 250 to 300 ng genomic DNA, equal to tens of thousands of T cell genomes, was loaded into each replicate PCR. Ten immunoSEQ deep assay plates were used to sequence unsorted PBMC genomic DNA. The purified libraries were quantified using a Qubit 3.0 fluorometer, sized with a Bioanalyzer 2100, and then quantified again using the KAPA Library Quantification kit. Each immunoSEQ 96-well plate was sequenced on its own single-read 150-cycle Illumina NextSeq 550 flow cell. The original pipeline was this. The immunoSEQ output contained only junctional sequences without quality scores, so filtering could not match that applied to full-length reads. To assign V/J genes and CDR3, sequences were annotated using PyIR, a Python wrapper for IgBLAST v1.9, with IMGT germline references. Any read was removed if the V/J assignment was weak (E-value above 1e-6), the CDR3 was missing, or the read contained stop codons, out-of-frame junctions, or ambiguous translated residues. V3J clonotypes were defined by identical inferred V gene, J gene, and CDR3 amino acid sequence. The percentage overlap between two repertoires was calculated by dividing the number of shared unique clonotypes by the size of the smaller repertoire. Richness of each repertoire was evaluated using RTK rarefaction, the Chao1 estimator, and Recon v2.1 estimates of unobserved clonotypes. TCRdb carries this immuneACCESS record with in-frame sequences only. Its versions omit some clonotypes, under half of them owing to an unresolved V gene in the studies checked, with the rest unexplained. V, J and clone size were drawn from that table, and D and trimming were deduced from the DNA. The table for this sample lists under 600,000 clones; nearly 80% of them were counted only once. The ten largest account for around an eighth of the sample.

From a lookup of the germline V gene, CDR1 and CDR2 are SQVTM and ANQGSEA. Relative to germline, V is missing 6 bases and J is missing 0 bases, with 5 bases of the junction outside any gene match. Counted from cysteine to phenylalanine, this CDR3 has 14 amino acids. Of the read, only the CDR3 DNA is kept; its 42 bases are in frame from base 1. Broad study findings and their caveats: Sampling was restricted to blood, and TCR repertoires in tissues likely differ from the TCR repertoires found in blood. Because the study included only a small number of donors, the genetic and exposure-history diversity represented was limited. Pairwise subsampling indicated that sequencing depth was expected to affect the degree of clonotype sharing among donors.

The source is a woman aged 40 to 55 in good health. Some clones in this sample may be carry-over from other donors' samples. The rearranged chain carries TRBV29-1 and TRBJ2-7, and TRBD1 aligns with 10 junction nucleotides. Sequenced input: PBMCs. The nucleotide sequence is TGCAGCGTAGGGACAGGGGACCGCTCCTACGAGCAGTACTTC. Translated, it gives CSVGTGDRSYEQYF.